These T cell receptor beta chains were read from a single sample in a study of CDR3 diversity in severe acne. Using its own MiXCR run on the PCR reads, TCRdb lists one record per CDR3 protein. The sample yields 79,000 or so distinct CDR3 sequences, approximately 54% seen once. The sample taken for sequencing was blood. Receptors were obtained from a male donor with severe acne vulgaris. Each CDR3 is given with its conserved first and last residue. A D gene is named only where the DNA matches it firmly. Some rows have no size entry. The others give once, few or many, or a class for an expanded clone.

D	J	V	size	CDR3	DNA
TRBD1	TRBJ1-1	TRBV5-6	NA	CASSWGQGNTEAFF	TGTGCCAGCAGCTGGGGACAGGGGAACACTGAAGCTTTCTTT
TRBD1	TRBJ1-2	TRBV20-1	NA	CSAHGSGTGGIDYTF	TGCAGTGCCCACGGCTCCGGGACAGGGGGCATTGACTACACCTTC
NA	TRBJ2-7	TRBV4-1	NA	CASSPWPRTVKYGQYF	TGCGCCAGCAGCCCCTGGCCGAGGACGGTAAAATACGGGCAGTACTTC
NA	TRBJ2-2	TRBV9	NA	CASRSGVDTAATGELFF	TGTGCCAGCAGAAGTGGAGTGGACACAGCGGCCACCGGGGAGCTGTTTTTT
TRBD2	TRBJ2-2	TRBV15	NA	CATNPGGLAANTGELFF	TGTGCCACCAACCCGGGGGGGCTAGCAGCGAACACCGGGGAGCTGTTTTTT
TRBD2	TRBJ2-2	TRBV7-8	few	CASSRSLAGGDTGELSF	TGTGCCAGCAGCCGTTCACTAGCGGGAGGTGACACCGGGGAGCTGTCTTTT
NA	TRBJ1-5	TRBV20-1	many	CSARSVRGYSNQPQHF	TGCAGTGCTAGATCCGTCAGGGGTTATAGCAATCAGCCCCAGCATTTT
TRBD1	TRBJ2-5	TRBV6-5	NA	CASRIGQGREETQYF	TGTGCCAGCAGAATAGGACAGGGAAGGGAAGAGACCCAGTACTTC
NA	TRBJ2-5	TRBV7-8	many	CASSLTRETQYF	TGTGCCAGCAGCTTAACTCGAGAGACCCAGTACTTC
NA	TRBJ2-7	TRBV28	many	CASSNLAPLGQYF	TGTGCCAGCAGTAACCTAGCGCCCTTGGGACAGTACTTC
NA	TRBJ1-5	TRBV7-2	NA	CASSLRDTQPQHF	TGTGCCAGCTCGCTCAGGGATACTCAGCCCCAGCATTTT
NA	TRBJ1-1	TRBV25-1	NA	CASSVRTGEAFF	TGTGCCAGCAGTGTCCGTACGGGAGAAGCTTTCTTT
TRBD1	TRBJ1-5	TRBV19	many	CASIGNDRANQPQHF	TGTGCCAGTATCGGGAATGACAGGGCAAATCAGCCCCAGCATTTT
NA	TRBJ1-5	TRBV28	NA	CASTTPRGFDQPQHF	TGTGCCAGCACCACTCCCCGGGGATTTGATCAGCCCCAGCATTTT
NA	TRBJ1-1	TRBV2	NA	CASSSGQNTEAFF	TGCGCCAGCAGCTCAGGACAGAACACTGAAGCTTTCTTT
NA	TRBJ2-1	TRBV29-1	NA	CSVEEGPSSHNEQFF	TGCAGCGTTGAAGAGGGGCCGAGCTCCCACAATGAGCAGTTCTTC
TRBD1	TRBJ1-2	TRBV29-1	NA	CSDEETGSSGYTF	TGCAGCGATGAGGAGACAGGGTCTTCTGGCTACACCTTC
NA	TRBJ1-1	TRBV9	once	CASSVGGSRTEAFF	TGTGCCAGCAGCGTCGGTGGCAGTAGGACTGAAGCTTTCTTT
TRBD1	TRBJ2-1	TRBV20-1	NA	CSPFRQGTLNEQFF	TGCAGTCCTTTCCGACAGGGGACTTTAAATGAGCAGTTCTTC
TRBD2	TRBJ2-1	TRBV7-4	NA	CASSPHREGLAGRDAEQFF	TGTGCCAGCAGCCCCCACAGGGAGGGACTAGCGGGAAGGGACGCTGAGCAGTTCTTC
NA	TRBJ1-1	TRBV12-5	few	CASGTDKNTEAFF	TGTGCTAGTGGTACAGACAAGAACACTGAAGCTTTCTTT
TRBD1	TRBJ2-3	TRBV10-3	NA	CAISESTGAADTQYF	TGTGCCATCAGTGAGTCCACAGGGGCCGCAGATACGCAGTATTTT
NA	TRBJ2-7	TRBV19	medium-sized	CASRSSWGTGEQYF	TGTGCCAGTAGGTCGAGTTGGGGGACGGGGGAGCAGTACTTC
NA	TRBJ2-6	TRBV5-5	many	CASYKVSGANVLTF	TGTGCCAGCTACAAGGTGTCTGGGGCCAACGTCCTGACTTTC
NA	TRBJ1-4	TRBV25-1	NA	CASSAGEELFF	TGTGCCAGCAGTGCAGGGGAAGAACTGTTTTTT
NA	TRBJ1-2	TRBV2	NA	CASSEADGGYGYTF	TGTGCCAGCAGTGAAGCTGATGGAGGCTATGGCTACACCTTC
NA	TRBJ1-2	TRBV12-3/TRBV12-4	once	CASSLGRGAGNYGYTF	TGTGCCAGCAGTTTAGGACGGGGGGCCGGTAACTATGGCTACACCTTC
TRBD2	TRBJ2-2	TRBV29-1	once	CSVERREETGELFF	TGCAGCGTTGAAAGGCGGGAGGAGACCGGGGAGCTGTTTTTT
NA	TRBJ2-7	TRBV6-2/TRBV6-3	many	CASSYSAGGQYF	TGTGCCAGCAGTTACTCGGCAGGAGGGCAGTACTTC
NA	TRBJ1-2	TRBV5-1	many	CASSFEGLQGYTF	TGCGCCAGCAGCTTCGAGGGCCTCCAGGGCTACACCTTC
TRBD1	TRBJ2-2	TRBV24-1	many	CATSGQANTGELFF	TGTGCCACCAGCGGACAGGCGAACACCGGGGAGCTGTTTTTT
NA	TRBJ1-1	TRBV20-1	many	CSAVTQGWNTEAFF	TGCAGTGCCGTCACCCAGGGATGGAACACTGAAGCTTTCTTT
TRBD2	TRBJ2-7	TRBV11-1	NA	CASSFSGSAYEQYF	TGTGCCAGCAGCTTTAGCGGGTCTGCCTACGAGCAGTACTTC
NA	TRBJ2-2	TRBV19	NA	CASSIRLRTLNTGELFF	TGTGCCAGTAGTATACGTCTGCGGACTTTGAACACCGGGGAGCTGTTTTTT
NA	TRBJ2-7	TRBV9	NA	CASSPTGTASYEQYF	TGTGCCAGCAGCCCAACCGGGACGGCCTCCTACGAGCAGTACTTC
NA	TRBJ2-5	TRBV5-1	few	CASSLLASGETQYF	TGCGCCAGCAGCTTGTTAGCGAGTGGAGAGACCCAGTACTTC
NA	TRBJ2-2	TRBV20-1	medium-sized	CSARPGTNTGELFF	TGCAGTGCTCGCCCAGGGACGAACACCGGGGAGCTGTTTTTT
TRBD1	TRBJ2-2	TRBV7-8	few	CASSLSRQGTGELFF	TGTGCCAGCAGCTTATCCCGACAGGGGACCGGGGAGCTGTTTTTT
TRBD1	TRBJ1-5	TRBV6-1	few	CASSGQGHQPQHF	TGTGCCAGCAGCGGACAGGGCCATCAGCCCCAGCATTTT
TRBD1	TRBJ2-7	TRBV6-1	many	CASSEGGQGMWEQYF	TGTGCCAGCAGTGAAGGTGGACAGGGAATGTGGGAGCAGTACTTC
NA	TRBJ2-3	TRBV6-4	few	CASSKRPEDTQYF	TGTGCCAGTTCCAAGCGGCCTGAGGATACGCAGTATTTT
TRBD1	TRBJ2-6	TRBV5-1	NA	CASSSGTGQPGANVLTF	TGCGCCAGCAGCTCCGGGACAGGGCAACCTGGGGCCAACGTCCTGACTTTC
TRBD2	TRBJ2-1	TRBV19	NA	CASSRSGGAYEQFF	TGTGCCAGTAGCAGAAGCGGGGGGGCCTATGAGCAGTTCTTC
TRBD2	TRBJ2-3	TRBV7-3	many	CASSLRRPGLATSRLKTDTQYF	TGTGCCAGCAGTCTTAGGAGGCCGGGACTAGCGACGTCCCGTCTAAAGACAGATACGCAGTATTTT
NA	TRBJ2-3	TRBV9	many	CASSRPGGADTQYF	TGTGCCAGCAGCAGACCGGGGGGCGCAGATACGCAGTATTTT
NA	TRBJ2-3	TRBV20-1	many	CSASKVSRDTQYF	TGCAGTGCCTCAAAGGTGTCTAGGGATACGCAGTATTTT
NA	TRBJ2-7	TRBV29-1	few	CSVETRDKGSYEQYF	TGCAGCGTTGAAACCCGGGACAAGGGCTCCTACGAGCAGTACTTC
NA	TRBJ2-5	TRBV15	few	CATSRDLLETQYF	TGTGCCACCAGCAGAGATCTATTAGAGACCCAGTACTTC
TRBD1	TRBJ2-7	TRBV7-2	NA	CASSFLDRGIHEQYF	TGTGCCAGCAGTTTTCTGGACAGGGGCATCCACGAGCAGTACTTC
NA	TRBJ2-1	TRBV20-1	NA	CSAFASSLIPGRNEQFF	TGCAGTGCGTTCGCCAGCAGCCTAATTCCCGGTCGAAATGAGCAGTTCTTC
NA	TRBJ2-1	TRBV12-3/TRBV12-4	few	CASSPGLLPNEQFF	TGTGCCAGCAGCCCCGGTCTCCTCCCGAATGAGCAGTTCTTC
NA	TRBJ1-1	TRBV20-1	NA	CSAPPPVGFF	TGCAGTGCTCCGCCGCCGGTCGGTTTCTTT
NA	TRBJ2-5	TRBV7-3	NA	CASSLIRGQYF	TGTGCCAGCAGCTTAATCAGGGGCCAGTACTTC
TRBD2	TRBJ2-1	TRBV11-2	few	CATRLAGVPVQFF	TGTGCCACGCGACTAGCGGGAGTCCCCGTTCAGTTCTTC